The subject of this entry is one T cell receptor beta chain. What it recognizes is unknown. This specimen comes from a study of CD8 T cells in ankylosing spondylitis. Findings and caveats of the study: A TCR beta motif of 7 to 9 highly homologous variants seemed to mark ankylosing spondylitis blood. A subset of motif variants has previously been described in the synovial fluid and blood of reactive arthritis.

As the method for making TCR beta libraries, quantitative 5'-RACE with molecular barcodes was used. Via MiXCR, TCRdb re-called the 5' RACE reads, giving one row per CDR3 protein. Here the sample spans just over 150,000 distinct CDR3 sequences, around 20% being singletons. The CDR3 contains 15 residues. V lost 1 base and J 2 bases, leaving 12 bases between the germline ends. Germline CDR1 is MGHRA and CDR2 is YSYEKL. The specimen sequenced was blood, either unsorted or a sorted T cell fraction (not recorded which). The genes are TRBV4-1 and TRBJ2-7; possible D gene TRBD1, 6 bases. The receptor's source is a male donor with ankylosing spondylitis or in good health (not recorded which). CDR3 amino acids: CASSQVGDTTYEQYF. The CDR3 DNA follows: TGCGCCAGCAGCCAAGTAGGGGACACCACCTACGAGCAGTACTTC.